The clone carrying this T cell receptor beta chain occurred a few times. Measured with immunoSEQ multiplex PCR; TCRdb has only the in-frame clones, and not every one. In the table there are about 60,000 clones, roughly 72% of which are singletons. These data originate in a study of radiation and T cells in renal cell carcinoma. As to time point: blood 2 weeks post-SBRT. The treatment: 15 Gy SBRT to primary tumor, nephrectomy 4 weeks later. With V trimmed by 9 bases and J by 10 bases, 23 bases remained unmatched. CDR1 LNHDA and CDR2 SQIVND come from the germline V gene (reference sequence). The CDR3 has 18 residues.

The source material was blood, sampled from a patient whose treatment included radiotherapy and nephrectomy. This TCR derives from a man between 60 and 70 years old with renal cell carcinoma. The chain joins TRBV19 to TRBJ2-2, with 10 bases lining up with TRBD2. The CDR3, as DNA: TGTGCCAGCAGAACGAGACGCCTAGGACTAGCGGTCTCACCGGAGCTGTTTTTT. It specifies CASRTRRLGLAVSPELFF.